Detailed here is one TCR beta chain. This specimen comes from a study of blood T cell repertoires in COVID-19. Across the whole study: T cells, B-cell-depleted T cells, or PBMCs provided the cDNA or gDNA that served as material.

The CDR3 extends over 13 amino acids. Germline loops: CDR1 MNHEY, CDR2 SMNVEV (reference sequence). The V gene lost 6 bases and the J gene lost 2 bases, with 10 bases spanning the gap. Repertoires were generated with immunoSEQ multiplex PCR, while TCRdb's copy carries only in-frame clones and drops some. This sample has roughly 300,000 clones, with around 87% found just once. Sequencing was done on a sample of peripheral blood. The genes are TRBV27 and TRBJ1-2; possible D gene TRBD1, 6 bases. The TCR sequence derives from a woman aged 50 to 65 who had recovered from COVID-19. The CDR3 nucleotides read TGTGCCAGCAGAACAGGGATGAACTATGGCTACACCTTC. Protein: CASRTGMNYGYTF.